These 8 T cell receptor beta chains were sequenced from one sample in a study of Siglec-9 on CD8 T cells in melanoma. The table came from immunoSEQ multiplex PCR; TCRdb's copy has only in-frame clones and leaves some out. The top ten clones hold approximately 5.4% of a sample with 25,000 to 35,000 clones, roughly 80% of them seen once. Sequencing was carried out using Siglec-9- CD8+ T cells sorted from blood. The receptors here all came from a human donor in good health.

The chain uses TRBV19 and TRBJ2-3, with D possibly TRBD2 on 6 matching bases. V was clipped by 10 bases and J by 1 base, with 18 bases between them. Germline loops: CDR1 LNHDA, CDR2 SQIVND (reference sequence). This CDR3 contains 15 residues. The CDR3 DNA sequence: TGTGCCACGGGGTATGGCGGGGAGCGCACAGATACGCAGTATTTT. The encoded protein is CATGYGGERTDTQYF.

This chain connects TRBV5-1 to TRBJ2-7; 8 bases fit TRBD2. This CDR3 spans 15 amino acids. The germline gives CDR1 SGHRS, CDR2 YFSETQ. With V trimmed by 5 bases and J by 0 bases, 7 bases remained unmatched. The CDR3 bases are TGCGCCAGCAGACCAACTAGCGGAAGCTCCTACGAGCAGTACGTC. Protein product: CASRPTSGSSYEQYV.

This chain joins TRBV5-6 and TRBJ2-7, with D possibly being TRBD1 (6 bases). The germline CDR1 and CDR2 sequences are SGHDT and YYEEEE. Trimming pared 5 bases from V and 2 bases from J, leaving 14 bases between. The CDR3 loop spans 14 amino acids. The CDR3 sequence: CASRKTGSTYEQYV. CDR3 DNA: TGTGCCAGCAGAAAAACAGGGAGTACCTACGAGCAGTACGTC.

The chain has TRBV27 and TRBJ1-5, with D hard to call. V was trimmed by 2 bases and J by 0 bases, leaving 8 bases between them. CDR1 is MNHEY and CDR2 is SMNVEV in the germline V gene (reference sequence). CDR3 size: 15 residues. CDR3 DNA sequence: TGTGCCAGCAGTTTAGGAGGTTATAGCAATCAGCCCCAGCATTTT. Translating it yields CASSLGGYSNQPQHF.

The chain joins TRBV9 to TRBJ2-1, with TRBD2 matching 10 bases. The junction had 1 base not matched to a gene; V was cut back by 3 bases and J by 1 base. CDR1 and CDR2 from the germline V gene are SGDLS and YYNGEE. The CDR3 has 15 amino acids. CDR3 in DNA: TGTGCCAGCAGCGCGGGACTAGCGTCCTACAATGAGCAGTTCTTC. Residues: CASSAGLASYNEQFF.

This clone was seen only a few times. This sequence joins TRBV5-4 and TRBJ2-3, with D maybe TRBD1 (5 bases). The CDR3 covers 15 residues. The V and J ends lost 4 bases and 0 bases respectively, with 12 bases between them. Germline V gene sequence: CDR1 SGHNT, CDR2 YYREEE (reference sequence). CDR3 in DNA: TGTGCCAGCAGCCCTTACAGGAGTAGCACAGATACGCAGTATTTT. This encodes CASSPYRSSTDTQYF.

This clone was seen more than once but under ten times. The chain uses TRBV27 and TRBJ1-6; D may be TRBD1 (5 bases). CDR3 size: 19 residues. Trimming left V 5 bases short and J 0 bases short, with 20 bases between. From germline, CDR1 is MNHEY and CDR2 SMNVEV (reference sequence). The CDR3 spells CASSPTAPFPSSYNSPLHF. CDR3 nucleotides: TGTGCCAGCAGTCCGACAGCTCCTTTTCCTAGCTCCTATAATTCACCCCTCCACTTT.

In nucleotides, the CDR3 is TGTGCCAGCAGCTTAGAAGGGGCTGGTAGTGAAAAACTGTTTTTT. Translating gives CASSLEGAGSEKLFF. The chain couples TRBV7-9 to TRBJ1-4, with D tentatively TRBD1 (5 bases). The CDR3 totals 15 residues. V shed 1 base and J shed 7 bases, with 13 bases lying between them. Germline V gene lookup returns CDR1 SEHNR and CDR2 FQNEAQ (reference sequence). Complete variable domain (other parts from reference TRBV7-9 and TRBJ1-4): DTGVSQNPRHKITKRGQNVTFRCDPISEHNRLYWYRQTLGQGPEFLTYFQNEAQLEKSRLLSDRFSAERPKGSFSTLEIQRTEQGDSAMYLCASSLEGAGSEKLFFGSGTQLSVL.